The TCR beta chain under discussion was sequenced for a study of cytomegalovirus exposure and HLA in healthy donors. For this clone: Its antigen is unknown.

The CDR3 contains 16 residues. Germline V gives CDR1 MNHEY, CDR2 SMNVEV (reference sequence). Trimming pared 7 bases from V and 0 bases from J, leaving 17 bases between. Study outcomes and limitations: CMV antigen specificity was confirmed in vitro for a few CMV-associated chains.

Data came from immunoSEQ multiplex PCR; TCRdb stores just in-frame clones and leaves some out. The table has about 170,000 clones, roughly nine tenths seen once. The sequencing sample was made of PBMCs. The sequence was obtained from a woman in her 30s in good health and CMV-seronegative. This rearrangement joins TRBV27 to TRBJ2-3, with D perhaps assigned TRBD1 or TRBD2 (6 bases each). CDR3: CASKGGLASSTDTQYF. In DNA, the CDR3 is TGTGCCAGCAAGGGGGGCCTAGCCTCGAGCACAGATACGCAGTATTTT.